The 24 T cell receptor beta chains given below trace back to one sample, sequenced in a study of long-term antiretroviral therapy in people with HIV. Survey level was the resolution at which the v3.0 immunoSEQ assay ran. The repertoire was sequenced with immunoSEQ multiplex PCR; TCRdb's copy has only in-frame clones and lacks some. Of about 39,000 clones in the sample, about 90% were seen once. This sample comprised unsorted PBMCs, obtained 1.2 years after starting antiretroviral therapy. The receptors here all came from a woman between 50 and 59 years old with HIV.

The chain carries TRBV9 and TRBJ2-3, with D unclear. CDR1 and CDR2 from the germline V gene are SGDLS and YYNGEE. Trimming took off 3 bases at V and 3 bases at J, with 8 bases between the two ends. CDR3 length equals 13 residues. Written as DNA, the CDR3 is TGTGCCAGCAGCGCCCCCCAGACAGATACGCAGTATTTT. Translating gives CASSAPQTDTQYF.

The chain couples TRBV30 to TRBJ1-2; unclear D gene. This CDR3 is 11 amino acids long. V was shortened by 3 bases and J by 4 bases, with 6 bases between the two germline ends. The germline V gene has CDR1 GTSNPN and CDR2 SVGIG (reference sequence). CDR3 in amino acids: CAWRDFYGYTF. CDR3 nucleotide sequence: TGTGCCTGGAGAGACTTCTATGGCTACACCTTC.

The rearrangement uses TRBV19 and TRBJ1-5, with TRBD1 matching over 10 bases. Germline CDR1 reads LNHDA; CDR2 reads SQIVND (reference sequence). The CDR3 sequence is 13 residues long. The J segment lost 6 bases and the V segment lost 8 bases, leaving 4 bases of the junction unmatched. The CDR3 protein is CASSGTGAQPQHF. The CDR3 coding sequence is TGTGCCAGTTCCGGGACAGGGGCTCAGCCCCAGCATTTT. Full variable domain (remainder filled in from reference TRBV19 and TRBJ1-5): DGGITQSPKYLFRKEGQNVTLSCEQNLNHDAMYWYRQDPGQGLRLIYYSQIVNDFQKGDIAEGYSVSREKKESFPLTVTSAQKNPTAFYLCASSGTGAQPQHFGDGTRLSIL.

The chain employs TRBV25-1 and TRBJ1-1, with D unclear. The CDR3 totals 14 residues. V was clipped by 3 bases and J by 3 bases, with 11 bases between them. CDR1 is MGHDK and CDR2 is SYGVNS in the germline V gene. The CDR3 protein is CASSDHPADTEAFF. The CDR3 DNA reads TGTGCCAGCAGTGATCACCCAGCAGACACTGAAGCTTTCTTT.

The chain combines TRBV2 with TRBJ1-6; 9 bases map to TRBD1. The trim removed 6 bases at V and 5 bases at J, leaving 5 bases unmatched. Per the germline V gene, CDR1 is SNHLY and CDR2 is FYNNEI. The CDR3 is 15 residues long. This CDR3 is CASSPGQGHNSPLHF. In DNA, the CDR3 is TGTGCCAGCAGCCCGGGACAGGGACATAATTCACCCCTCCACTTT.

V usage is TRBV7-2 and J usage is TRBJ2-7; D ambiguous. V was trimmed by 3 bases and J by 4 bases, leaving 10 bases between them. Germline CDR1 reads SGHTA; CDR2 reads FQGNSA. The CDR3 runs 13 residues. The DNA for the CDR3 is TGTGCCAGCAGCTTTTACTCGGAGTACGAGCAGTACTTC. Encoded protein: CASSFYSEYEQYF.

This clone was observed once. The chain recombines TRBV7-6 with TRBJ2-5; weak D call: TRBD1 (5 bases). Germline loops: CDR1 SGHVS, CDR2 FNYEAQ. The CDR3 is 17 residues long. With 5 bases removed from V and 2 bases from J, the gap between germline ends came to 21 bases. The CDR3 region is CASSPRSRVSSQETQYF. The DNA of the CDR3 is TGTGCCAGCAGCCCAAGGAGCAGGGTCAGTTCACAAGAGACCCAGTACTTC. The variable domain in full, completed from reference TRBV7-6 and TRBJ2-5, reads GAGVSQSPRYKVTKRGQDVALRCDPISGHVSLYWYRQALGQGPEFLTYFNYEAQQDKSGLPNDRFSAERPEGSISTLTIQRTEQRDSAMYRCASSPRSRVSSQETQYFGPGTRLLVL.

This rearrangement joins TRBV5-1 to TRBJ1-2; D is possibly TRBD1 (6 bases). The germline V gene encodes CDR1 SGHRS and CDR2 YFSETQ. With 3 bases removed from V and 3 bases from J, the gap between germline ends came to 15 bases. The CDR3 extends over 15 amino acids. The DNA of the CDR3 is TGCGCCAGCAGCTCCGACAACAGGGAGCACTATGGCTACACCTTC. Its protein product is CASSSDNREHYGYTF.

The V and J genes are TRBV7-9 and TRBJ1-1, with a possible D match to TRBD1 (6 bases). This CDR3 contains 14 residues. CDR1 is SEHNR, CDR2 FQNEAQ, per germline (reference sequence). The V end was cut by 1 base, the J end by 5 bases, with 11 bases between. The DNA of the CDR3 is TGTGCCAGCAGCTTAGTCGCAGGGGCAACTGAAGCTTTCTTT. It specifies CASSLVAGATEAFF.

The chain carries TRBV9 and TRBJ1-4, with TRBD1 as a possible D gene (5 bases). The V end was cut by 0 bases, the J end by 6 bases, with 12 bases between. Germline CDR1 and CDR2: SGDLS and YYNGEE. The CDR3 contains 15 residues. As DNA, the CDR3 is TGTGCCAGCAGCGTAGGGCAGGGTCCCTATGAAAAACTGTTTTTT. This translates into CASSVGQGPYEKLFF.

This clone was seen only a few times. CDR3 nucleotides: TGCGCCAGCAGCTTAAAAGCGGGGGGGCTTACCTACAATGAGCAGTTCTTC. Protein sequence: CASSLKAGGLTYNEQFF. This sequence joins TRBV5-1 and TRBJ2-1, with 10 positions matching TRBD2. The ends lost 2 bases at V and 2 bases at J; junction bases unmatched: 7. This CDR3 comprises 17 residues. The germline V gene encodes CDR1 SGHRS and CDR2 YFSETQ.

The V gene is TRBV7-9, the J gene TRBJ1-3; D unresolved. The ends were cut back, 0 bases at V and 6 bases at J, with 15 bases in the middle. This CDR3 is 16 amino acids long. Per the germline V gene, CDR1 is SEHNR and CDR2 is FQNEAQ (reference sequence). Written as DNA, the CDR3 is TGTGCCAGCAGCTTAGCCTCTCTAGATACTGAAAACACCATATATTTT. Translated, it gives CASSLASLDTENTIYF.

This clone was seen a single time. The chain joins TRBV5-5 to TRBJ1-2, with 9 bases fitting TRBD1. The CDR3 has 13 residues. Germline values: CDR1 SGHKS, CDR2 YYEKEE (reference sequence). Trimming removed 4 bases from V and 4 bases from J; junction bases left unmatched: 2. The CDR3 DNA reads TGTGCCAGCAGCATGGGACAGGGCTATGGCTACACCTTC. This gives the protein CASSMGQGYGYTF.

This sequence joins TRBV2 and TRBJ2-6, with D uncertain. The CDR3 has 15 amino acids. The V and J ends lost 6 bases and 0 bases respectively, with 9 bases between them. Germline assignment: CDR1 SNHLY and CDR2 FYNNEI. The CDR3 region has the DNA TGTGCCAGCAGGCAGCTGAGCTCTGGGGCCAACGTCCTGACTTTC. This translates into CASRQLSSGANVLTF.

CDR3 coding DNA: TGTGCCAGCAGAGGGGCAGGTCATAGCAATCAGCCCCAGCATTTT. Translation gives CASRGAGHSNQPQHF. J is TRBJ1-5 and V is TRBV27, with a weak D call TRBD1 (5 bases). Germline CDR1 MNHEY, CDR2 SMNVEV (reference sequence). The CDR3 length is 15 residues. V lost 6 bases and J 0 bases, leaving 12 bases between the germline ends.

The chain carries TRBV19 and TRBJ1-1, with a weak D call TRBD1 (5 bases). The CDR3 loop spans 16 amino acids. Germline V gene lookup returns CDR1 LNHDA and CDR2 SQIVND (reference sequence). The CDR3, as DNA: TGTGCAAAAACGAACAGGACTCTTAGGCAGAACACTGAAGCTTTCTTT. As protein: CAKTNRTLRQNTEAFF.

The V call is TRBV11-2, the J call TRBJ2-1; 10 nucleotides align to TRBD2. CDR3 size: 16 residues. Looked up from germline, CDR1 is SGHAT and CDR2 is FQNNGV. With V trimmed by 3 bases and J by 6 bases, 8 bases remained unmatched. CDR3 residues: CASSFSGLADLNEQFF. The CDR3 DNA reads TGTGCCAGCAGCTTTAGTGGACTAGCGGACCTCAATGAGCAGTTCTTC. Combining the CDR3 with reference TRBV11-2 and TRBJ2-1 gives the whole variable domain EAGVAQSPRYKIIEKRQSVAFWCNPISGHATLYWYQQILGQGPKLLIQFQNNGVVDDSQLPKDRFSAERLKGVDSTLKIQPAKLEDSAVYLCASSFSGLADLNEQFFGPGTRLTVL.

The genes are TRBV5-5 and TRBJ2-7; D is unresolved. Trimming cost V 0 bases and J 7 bases, with 11 bases left between them. From germline, CDR1 is SGHKS and CDR2 YYEKEE (reference sequence). This CDR3 comprises 13 residues. CDR3 sequence (DNA): TGTGCCAGCAGCTTGGCGTGGGCACGAGAGCAGTACTTC. This encodes CASSLAWAREQYF.

The rearrangement links TRBV5-4 to TRBJ2-1; 10 bases are shared with TRBD1. CDR3 length: 17 residues. With 6 bases clipped from V and 1 base from J, the junction kept 10 bases outside the gene matches. Germline CDR1 and CDR2: SGHNT and YYREEE (reference sequence). CDR3 sequence (DNA): TGTGCCAGCAACTTTTCACCGGGACAGGGGTCCTACAATGAGCAGTTCTTC. It yields the protein CASNFSPGQGSYNEQFF.

The gene calls are TRBV5-4 and TRBJ1-2; 7 bases align to TRBD1. Germline CDR1 SGHNT, CDR2 YYREEE (reference sequence). Trimming took 4 bases from V and 8 from J; bases not matched to a gene: 8. The CDR3 length is 13 residues. CDR3 in DNA: TGTGCCAGCAGCATAGCCGGGACAGACGGCTACACCTTC. It codes for CASSIAGTDGYTF. Drawing the rest from reference TRBV5-4 and TRBJ1-2, the complete variable domain is ETGVTQSPTHLIKTRGQQVTLRCSSQSGHNTVSWYQQALGQGPQFIFQYYREEENGRGNFPPRFSGLQFPNYSSELNVNALELDDSALYLCASSIAGTDGYTFGSGTRLTVV.

J is TRBJ2-2 and V is TRBV27; D may be TRBD1 (5 bases). Germline V gives CDR1 MNHEY, CDR2 SMNVEV (reference sequence). V was clipped by 4 bases and J by 5 bases, with 11 bases between them. The CDR3 loop spans 14 amino acids. The DNA for the CDR3 is TGTGCCAGCAGTTCTGGGGCGAGAACCGGGGAGCTGTTTTTT. Translated: CASSSGARTGELFF.

The chain carries TRBV12-5 and TRBJ2-7; TRBD2 aligns across 11 bases. CDR3 length equals 15 residues. The trim removed 6 bases at V and 4 bases at J, leaving 8 bases unmatched. Germline assignment: CDR1 LGHNT and CDR2 FRNRAP. The CDR3 nucleotides are TGTGCTAGTGGCTATAGCGGGGGGGCCTTTTACGAGCAGTACTTC. Translated, it gives CASGYSGGAFYEQYF. Variable domain in full (rest from reference TRBV12-5 and TRBJ2-7): DARVTQTPRHKVTEMGQEVTMRCQPILGHNTVFWYRQTMMQGLELLAYFRNRAPLDDSGMPKDRFSAEMPDATLATLKIQPSEPRDSAVYFCASGYSGGAFYEQYFGPGTRLTVT.

This chain connects TRBV5-4 to TRBJ1-4, with a tentative D call TRBD1 (5 bases). Trimming shortened V by 7 bases and J by 3 bases, and 16 bases separated the two germline ends. Germline CDR1 reads SGHNT; CDR2 reads YYREEE (reference sequence). This CDR3 spans 15 amino acids. CDR3 loop: CASGEKRGSNEKLFF. CDR3 coding DNA: TGTGCCAGCGGCGAAAAACGGGGGTCTAATGAAAAACTGTTTTTT.

V and J are TRBV27 and TRBJ2-1; 7 nucleotides line up with TRBD1. V was clipped by 0 bases and J by 7 bases; unmatched bases: 6. The CDR3 consists of 15 residues. Germline CDR1 MNHEY, CDR2 SMNVEV (reference sequence). CDR3 DNA sequence: TGTGCCAGCAGTTTATCGAAGGGACAGCGTAATGAGCAGTTCTTC. Encoded protein: CASSLSKGQRNEQFF.